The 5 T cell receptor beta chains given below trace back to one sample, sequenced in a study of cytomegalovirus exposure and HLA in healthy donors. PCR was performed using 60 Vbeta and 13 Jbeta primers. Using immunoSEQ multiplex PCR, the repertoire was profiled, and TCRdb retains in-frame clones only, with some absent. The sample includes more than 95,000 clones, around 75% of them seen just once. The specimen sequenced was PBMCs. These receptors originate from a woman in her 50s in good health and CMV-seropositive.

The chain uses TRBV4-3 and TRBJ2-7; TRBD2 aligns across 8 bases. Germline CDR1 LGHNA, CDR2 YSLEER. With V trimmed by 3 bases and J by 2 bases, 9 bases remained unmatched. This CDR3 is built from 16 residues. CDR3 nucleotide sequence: TGCGCCAGCAGCCACGGGGGGGGGACTAACCCCTACGAGCAGTACTTC. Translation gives CASSHGGGTNPYEQYF.

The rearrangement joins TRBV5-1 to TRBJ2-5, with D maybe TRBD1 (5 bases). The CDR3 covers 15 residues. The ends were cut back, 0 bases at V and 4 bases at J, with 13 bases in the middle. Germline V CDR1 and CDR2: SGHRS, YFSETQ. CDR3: CASSLAGSGAETQYF. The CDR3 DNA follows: TGCGCCAGCAGCTTGGCCGGTTCTGGGGCAGAGACCCAGTACTTC.

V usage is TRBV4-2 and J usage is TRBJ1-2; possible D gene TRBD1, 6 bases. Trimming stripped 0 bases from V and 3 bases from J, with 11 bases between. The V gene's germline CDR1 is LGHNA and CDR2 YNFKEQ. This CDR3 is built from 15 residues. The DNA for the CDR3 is TGTGCCAGCAGCCAAGAAAGGGGGGGAGACTATGGCTACACCTTC. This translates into CASSQERGGDYGYTF.

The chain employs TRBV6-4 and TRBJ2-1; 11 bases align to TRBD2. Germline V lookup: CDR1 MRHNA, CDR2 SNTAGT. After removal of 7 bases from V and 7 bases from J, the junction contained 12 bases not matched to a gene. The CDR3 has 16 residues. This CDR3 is CASNPMKTSGSNEQFF. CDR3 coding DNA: TGTGCCAGCAACCCAATGAAAACTAGCGGGAGTAATGAGCAGTTCTTC.

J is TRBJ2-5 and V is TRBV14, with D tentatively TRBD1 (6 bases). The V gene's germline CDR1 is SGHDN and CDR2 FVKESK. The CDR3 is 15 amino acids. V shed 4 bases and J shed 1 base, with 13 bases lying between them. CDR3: CASSPLDRFQETQYF. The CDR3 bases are TGTGCCAGCAGCCCGTTGGACAGATTCCAAGAGACCCAGTACTTC.